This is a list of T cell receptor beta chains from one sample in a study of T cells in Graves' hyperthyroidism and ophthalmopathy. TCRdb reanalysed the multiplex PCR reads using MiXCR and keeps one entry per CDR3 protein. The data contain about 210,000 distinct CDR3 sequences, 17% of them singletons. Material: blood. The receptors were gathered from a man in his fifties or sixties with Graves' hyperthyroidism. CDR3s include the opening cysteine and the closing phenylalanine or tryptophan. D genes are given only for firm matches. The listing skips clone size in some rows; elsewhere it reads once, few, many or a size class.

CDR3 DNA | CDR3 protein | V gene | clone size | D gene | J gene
TGTGCCAGCAAAACCGGGACAGATTACAATGAGCAGTTCTTC | CASKTGTDYNEQFF | TRBV28 | many | TRBD1 | TRBJ2-1
TGTGCCAGCAGTTTCTCCGGGACAGGGTACAAAGCTTTCTTT | CASSFSGTGYKAFF | TRBV12-3/TRBV12-4 | many | TRBD1 | TRBJ1-1
TGTGCCAGCAGTTACCCGGGACAGGGCTTCTACGAGCAGTACTTC | CASSYPGQGFYEQYF | TRBV6-5 | . | TRBD1 | TRBJ2-7
TGTGCCAGCAACGCCCGACTAGCGGGAGTTAGTAATGAGCAGTTCTTC | CASNARLAGVSNEQFF | TRBV2 | many | TRBD2 | TRBJ2-1
TGTGCCAGCAGCTCGGACGGGAAAGAGACCCAGTACTTC | CASSSDGKETQYF | TRBV25-1 | few | . | TRBJ2-5
TGTGCCAGCAGTCCGCTAGCGGGAGCATTGGCAGATACGCAGTATTTT | CASSPLAGALADTQYF | TRBV6-1 | many | TRBD2 | TRBJ2-3
TGCAGCGTTGAAGGGGGGACAGGGTCTTACAATGAGCAGTTCTTC | CSVEGGTGSYNEQFF | TRBV29-1 | many | TRBD1 | TRBJ2-1
TGTGCCAGCAGAACACGACAGGGGACGTACTCCTATAATTCACCCCTCCACTTT | CASRTRQGTYSYNSPLHF | TRBV27 | . | TRBD1 | TRBJ1-6
TGTGCCAGCAGCTTCTCCCACCAGCCCGAGACCCAGTACTTC | CASSFSHQPETQYF | TRBV7-8 | many | . | TRBJ2-5
TGTGCCAGCAGTGTAAATGCTCTAGATACGCAGTATTTT | CASSVNALDTQYF | TRBV11-1 | many | . | TRBJ2-3
TGTGCCAGCAGCCCGCGGACAGGGACCTCCTCCTACGAGCAGTACTTC | CASSPRTGTSSYEQYF | TRBV7-6 | many | TRBD1 | TRBJ2-7
TGCAGTGCTAGAGACGGCGGGAGCACAGATACGCAGTATTTT | CSARDGGSTDTQYF | TRBV20-1 | many | . | TRBJ2-3
TGTGCCAGCAGTCAAAGACAGGGGGCGAACTATGGCTACACCTTC | CASSQRQGANYGYTF | TRBV12-3/TRBV12-4 | few | TRBD1 | TRBJ1-2
TGCAGTGCTCCTGGACAGGGGAACAGTGAGACCCAGTACTTC | CSAPGQGNSETQYF | TRBV20-1 | many | TRBD1 | TRBJ2-5
TGTGCCACCAGCAGAGGGAACTGGGAGACCCAGTACTTC | CATSRGNWETQYF | TRBV15 | many | . | TRBJ2-5
TGTGCCAGCAGCACTTGGACAGGCCGCCCTGGGGCCAACGTCCTGACTTTC | CASSTWTGRPGANVLTF | TRBV3-1 | . | TRBD1 | TRBJ2-6
TGTACCAGCAGCCAAGATTCAGCGGGAGGGTTTAATGAGCAGTTCTTC | CTSSQDSAGGFNEQFF | TRBV4-2 | . | TRBD2 | TRBJ2-1
TGTGCCAGCAGCGCTTACGGGACACCCTACAATGAGCAGTTCTTC | CASSAYGTPYNEQFF | TRBV7-3 | many | . | TRBJ2-1
TGTGCCAGCAGTTCCACAGGGATCACAGATACGCAGTATTTT | CASSSTGITDTQYF | TRBV6-1 | many | . | TRBJ2-3
TGCAGTGCTTACTGGAGGAGACTTTGGGGTCTGGCGGGAATCGGAGATACGCAGTATTTT | CSAYWRRLWGLAGIGDTQYF | TRBV20-1 | many | . | TRBJ2-3
TGCGCCAGCAGCGGCGGCGGAACCACAGATACGCAGTATTTT | CASSGGGTTDTQYF | TRBV5-1 | many | . | TRBJ2-3
TGTGCCAGCAGCTTGGCAGGGTACGGAGCGGGGGAGACCCAGTACTTC | CASSLAGYGAGETQYF | TRBV5-6 | . | TRBD2 | TRBJ2-5
TGTGCCAGCAGCCGTAGACTAGCGGGAGGCGGAGAGACCCAGTACTTC | CASSRRLAGGGETQYF | TRBV3-1 | few | TRBD2 | TRBJ2-5
TGTGCCAGCAGTATAAATGGGGGATTCGACACCGGGGAGCTGTTTTTT | CASSINGGFDTGELFF | TRBV7-3 | many | . | TRBJ2-2
TGCGCCAGCAGAGGACCTGGTGGTGAGCAGTTCTTC | CASRGPGGEQFF | TRBV11-2 | . | . | TRBJ2-1
TGTGCCACCAGCAGCCTACGGACAGGGAGAGAGCAGTTCTTC | CATSSLRTGREQFF | TRBV15 | . | TRBD1 | TRBJ2-1
TGTGCCAGCAGTTTAAGGTACAGGGGTAACAATGAGCAGTTCTTC | CASSLRYRGNNEQFF | TRBV28 | many | TRBD1 | TRBJ2-1
TGTGCCTGGAGTGTTGGCGGGATCTTATACGAGCAGTACTTC | CAWSVGGILYEQYF | TRBV30 | many | . | TRBJ2-7
TGTGCCACCACGGATGGCACTGAAGCTTTCTTT | CATTDGTEAFF | TRBV6-9 | few | . | TRBJ1-1
TGTGCCAGCAGCTTAGCGGGGACAAGGAGGAGCCCCTACGAGCAGTACTTC | CASSLAGTRRSPYEQYF | TRBV7-2 | few | . | TRBJ2-7
TGTGCCAGCAGCCGAGGGACAGGGCCCCCAGATACGCAGTATTTT | CASSRGTGPPDTQYF | TRBV11-2 | once | TRBD1 | TRBJ2-3
TGTGCCAGCAGTACGCTCGGGAGGCAACACTACAATGAGCAGTTCTTC | CASSTLGRQHYNEQFF | TRBV6-1 | many | TRBD2 | TRBJ2-1
TGTGCCAGCAGCAGCGGGGTAGCGGGCACAGATACGCAGTATTTT | CASSSGVAGTDTQYF | TRBV13 | few | TRBD2 | TRBJ2-3
TGTGCCATCAGTGATTCATATACGCAGTATTTT | CAISDSYTQYF | TRBV10-3 | . | . | TRBJ2-3
TGTGCCAGCAGCACTAGCGGGAGAAGCTACAATGAGCAGTTCTTC | CASSTSGRSYNEQFF | TRBV2 | . | TRBD2 | TRBJ2-1
TGTGCCAGCAGTTTATCGTTCTCTAATGAGCAGTTCTTC | CASSLSFSNEQFF | TRBV27 | many | . | TRBJ2-1
TGTGCCAGCAGTTTCGAAGAGGGGAACACTGAAGCTTTCTTT | CASSFEEGNTEAFF | TRBV6-1 | . | . | TRBJ1-1
TGTGCCAGCAGACCCTGGAGCGGGATTACCTCCTACAATGAGCAGTTCTTC | CASRPWSGITSYNEQFF | TRBV13 | . | TRBD2 | TRBJ2-1
TGCAGTGCTAGAGATCGCAGGGGCGTTGCCGAGCAGTACTTC | CSARDRRGVAEQYF | TRBV20-1 | many | . | TRBJ2-7
TGTGCCAGCAGTTACAGGGGGTTGGTCGAGCAGTACTTC | CASSYRGLVEQYF | TRBV6-6 | many | . | TRBJ2-7
TGTGCCAGAAGCCCCCGAGGCAGGGTATCCCTGAACACTGAAGCTTTCTTT | CARSPRGRVSLNTEAFF | TRBV7-8 | . | . | TRBJ1-1
TGTGCCAGCTCACCCCTAGCGGGGAACACCGGGGAGCTGTTTTTT | CASSPLAGNTGELFF | TRBV18 | many | TRBD2 | TRBJ2-2
TGTGCCAGCAGCTTATTACTTCGGGCCTTCCTCTACGAGCAGTACTTC | CASSLLLRAFLYEQYF | TRBV7-8 | many | . | TRBJ2-7
TGTGCCACCAGCATCCTAGCGGAGCCCTACAATGAGCAGTTCTTC | CATSILAEPYNEQFF | TRBV15 | few | TRBD2 | TRBJ2-1
TGCGCCAGCAGCTTGGGCGACCACCAAGAGACCCAGTACTTC | CASSLGDHQETQYF | TRBV5-1 | . | . | TRBJ2-5
TGTGCCAGCAGCTTAGGGGGACTAGTTGTCAATGAGCAGTTCTTC | CASSLGGLVVNEQFF | TRBV7-9 | many | TRBD2 | TRBJ2-1
TGCGCCAGCAGCACCTTCGGCGGGAGGACCTACGAGCAGTACTTC | CASSTFGGRTYEQYF | TRBV5-1 | few | TRBD2 | TRBJ2-7
TGTGCCAGCAGTAACTCCGGGCATGAGCAGTTCTTC | CASSNSGHEQFF | TRBV12-3/TRBV12-4 | many | . | TRBJ2-1
TGTGCCAGCAGTTACCAGGCGAACACCGGGGAGCTGTTTTTT | CASSYQANTGELFF | TRBV12-3/TRBV12-4 | many | . | TRBJ2-2
TGTGCCAGCAGCCTCGGACTCCCAAGGGACGAGCAGTACTTC | CASSLGLPRDEQYF | TRBV13 | . | . | TRBJ2-7
TGTGCCTGGAGTCGTACTTCCCCAAGTCCATCACCCCAGCATTTT | CAWSRTSPSPSPQHF | TRBV30 | few | . | TRBJ1-5
TGTGCCAGCAGTTACTCGTTTGGGGACGAGCAGTACTTC | CASSYSFGDEQYF | TRBV6-5 | . | . | TRBJ2-7
TGTGCCAGCAGTCTCGACGGTTTGGAGCCCCAGCATTTT | CASSLDGLEPQHF | TRBV28 | many | . | TRBJ1-5
TGCAGTGCTGGGGATAGACTAGCGGGAGGGTCCTACAATGAGCAGTTCTTC | CSAGDRLAGGSYNEQFF | TRBV20-1 | . | TRBD2 | TRBJ2-1
TGTGCCAGCAGTTTAGACCCTAGCCCCGGGAAAATGTTCTTC | CASSLDPSPGKMFF | TRBV27 | . | . | TRBJ2-1
TGTGCCAGCAGCGTAGGGCAGGGTTCTGGCTATGGCTACACCTTC | CASSVGQGSGYGYTF | TRBV9 | few | . | TRBJ1-2